The clone carrying this TCR beta chain showed up just a few times. The sample belongs to a study of blood T cell repertoires in COVID-19. The wider study: The samples span acute and convalescent COVID-19 from the United States, Italy and Spain. PBMCs, B-cell-depleted T cells, or T cells were the source of the cDNA or gDNA that made up the material.

J was trimmed by 13 bases and V by 3 bases; bases with no gene match: 13. The CDR3 contains 13 residues. Germline CDR1 reads SGHDT; CDR2 reads YYEEEE. Authors' data handling: Estimated nucleated cell counts came from reference gene primer amplification. Here immunoSEQ multiplex PCR was the method, and the copy in TCRdb shows in-frame clones only, minus some. V, J and clone size derive from that table, while D and trimming were established from the DNA sequence. Of under 300,000 clones in the sample, roughly four fifths were seen once. The sample consisted of peripheral blood. This TCR was recovered from a man aged 30-40 years who had recovered from COVID-19. This chain connects TRBV5-6 to TRBJ2-7; the match to TRBD1 covers 7 bases. CDR3 protein: CASSYPSRDSPYF. CDR3 nucleotide sequence: TGTGCCAGCAGCTACCCAAGCCGGGACAGCCCCTACTTC.